This record covers a single TCR beta chain. This sample is drawn from a study of blood T cell repertoires in COVID-19. Study-level information: Acute and convalescent COVID-19 specimens originated in the United States, Italy and Spain.

V was trimmed by 1 base and J by 10 bases, leaving 4 bases between them. CDR1 is DFQATT and CDR2 is SNEGSKA in the germline V gene (reference sequence). The CDR3 length is 10 residues. As processed by the authors: Cell counts per sample came from amplifying reference gene primers. Some clones are missing from TCRdb's copy, which holds only in-frame ones; the method was immunoSEQ multiplex PCR. V and J calls and clone size are as listed in that table; D and trimming were resolved from the DNA. The data contain roughly 320,000 clones, about nine tenths of them singletons. The rearrangement joins TRBV20-1 to TRBJ1-4, with unresolved D. This TCR came from a woman in her 30s with COVID-19, enrolled during active disease. Input material: peripheral blood. The CDR3 protein is CSARAGKLFF. As DNA, the CDR3 is TGCAGTGCTAGAGCAGGAAAACTGTTTTTT.